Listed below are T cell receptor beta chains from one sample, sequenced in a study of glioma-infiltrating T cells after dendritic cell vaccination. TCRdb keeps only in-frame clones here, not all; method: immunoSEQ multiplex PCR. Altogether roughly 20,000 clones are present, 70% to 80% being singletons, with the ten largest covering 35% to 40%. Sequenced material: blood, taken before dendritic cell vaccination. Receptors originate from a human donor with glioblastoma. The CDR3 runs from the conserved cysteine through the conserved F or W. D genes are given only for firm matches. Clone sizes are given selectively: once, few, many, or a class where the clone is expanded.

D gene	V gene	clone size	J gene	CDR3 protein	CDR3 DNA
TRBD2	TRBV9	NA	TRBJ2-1	CASSVGGWAGGRSGEQFF	TGTGCCAGCAGCGTAGGGGGCTGGGCGGGAGGGCGTAGTGGTGAGCAGTTCTTC
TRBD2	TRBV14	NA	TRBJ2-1	CASSRRQREGQWGEQFF	TGTGCCAGCAGCCGACGTCAGCGGGAGGGCCAATGGGGTGAGCAGTTCTTC
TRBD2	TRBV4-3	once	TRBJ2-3	CASSQGRTSGVSTDTQYF	TGCGCCAGCAGCCAAGGTCGTACTAGCGGAGTGAGCACAGATACGCAGTATTTT
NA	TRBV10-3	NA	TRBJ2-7	CAISEYAGPSYEQYF	TGTGCCATCAGTGAGTACGCGGGACCCTCCTACGAGCAGTACTTC
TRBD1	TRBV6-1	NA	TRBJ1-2	CASSRPGTGVYGYTF	TGTGCCAGCAGCCGCCCAGGGACAGGGGTGTATGGCTACACCTTC
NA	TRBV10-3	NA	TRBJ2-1	CAISGGRRTYNEQFF	TGTGCCATCAGTGGAGGGAGGCGAACCTACAATGAGCAGTTCTTC
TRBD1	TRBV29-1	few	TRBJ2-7	CSAGQGAGEQYF	TGCAGCGCGGGACAGGGGGCTGGCGAGCAGTACTTC
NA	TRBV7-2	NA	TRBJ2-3	CASSSRLGQKSTDTQYF	TGTGCCAGCAGCTCGAGATTGGGGCAGAAAAGCACAGATACGCAGTATTTT
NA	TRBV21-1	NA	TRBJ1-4	CASSKYGTGNEKLFF	TGTGCCAGCAGCAAGTACGGGACAGGGAATGAAAAACTGTTTTTT
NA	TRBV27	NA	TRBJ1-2	CASSFSRVDSYTF	TGTGCCAGCAGTTTTTCTCGGGTGGACTCCTACACCTTC
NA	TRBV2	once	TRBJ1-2	CASSLGQSYGYTF	TGTGCCAGCAGTTTGGGGCAAAGCTATGGCTACACCTTC
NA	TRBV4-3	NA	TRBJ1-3	CASSQNPGVPGNTIYF	TGCGCCAGCAGCCAGAACCCAGGGGTCCCTGGAAACACCATATATTTT
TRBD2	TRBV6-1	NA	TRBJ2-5	CASSEAAEGAGGETQYF	TGTGCCAGCAGTGAAGCGGCCGAGGGAGCGGGAGGGGAGACCCAGTACTTC
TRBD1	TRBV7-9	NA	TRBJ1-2	CASSSGDRVPGGYTF	TGTGCCAGCAGCTCCGGGGACAGAGTCCCTGGGGGCTACACCTTC
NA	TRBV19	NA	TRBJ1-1	CASSMLGGARTEAFF	TGTGCCAGTAGTATGCTGGGGGGGGCGCGCACTGAAGCTTTCTTT
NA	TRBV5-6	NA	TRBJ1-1	CASSSWGRVLAFF	TGTGCCAGCAGTTCTTGGGGCAGGGTTTTGGCTTTCTTT
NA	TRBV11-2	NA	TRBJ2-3	CASSLAQLNTQYF	TGTGCCAGCAGCTTAGCACAGCTGAATACGCAGTATTTT
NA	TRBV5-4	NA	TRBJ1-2	CASSSAADSVIYGYTF	TGTGCCAGCAGCAGCGCCGCTGACTCGGTTATTTATGGCTACACCTTC
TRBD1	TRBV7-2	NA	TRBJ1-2	CASSQGTGYGYTF	TGTGCCAGCAGCCAAGGGACAGGGTATGGCTACACCTTC
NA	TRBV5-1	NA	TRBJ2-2	CASSFTLGGNTGELFF	TGCGCCAGCAGCTTCACATTAGGGGGAAACACCGGGGAGCTGTTTTTT
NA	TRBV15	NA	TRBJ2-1	CATSSFDFNEQFF	TGTGCCACCAGCAGTTTCGACTTCAATGAGCAGTTCTTC
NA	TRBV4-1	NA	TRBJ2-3	CASSQVLPGNTDTQYF	TGCGCCAGCAGCCAAGTACTGCCAGGGAACACAGATACGCAGTATTTT
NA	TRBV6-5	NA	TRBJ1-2	CASSYDSGRGGYTF	TGTGCCAGCAGTTACGACTCCGGCCGGGGAGGCTACACCTTC
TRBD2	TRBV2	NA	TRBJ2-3	CASSVTSASPSDTQYF	TGTGCCAGCAGCGTAACTAGCGCCAGCCCCTCCGATACGCAGTATTTT